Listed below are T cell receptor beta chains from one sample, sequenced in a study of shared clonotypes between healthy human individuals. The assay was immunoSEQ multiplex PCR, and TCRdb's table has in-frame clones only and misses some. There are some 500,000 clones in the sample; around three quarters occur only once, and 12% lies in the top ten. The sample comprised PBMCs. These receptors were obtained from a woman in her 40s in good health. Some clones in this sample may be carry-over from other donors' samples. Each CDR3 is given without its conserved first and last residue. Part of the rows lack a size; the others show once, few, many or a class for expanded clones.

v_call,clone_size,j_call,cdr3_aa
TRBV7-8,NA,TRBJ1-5,ASSLDRGNQPQH
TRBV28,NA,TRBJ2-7,ASSPGDRIEQY
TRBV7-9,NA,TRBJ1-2,ACRDRDNYGYT
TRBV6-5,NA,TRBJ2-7,ASSRQGSYEQY
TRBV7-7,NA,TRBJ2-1,ASSSGQYNEQF
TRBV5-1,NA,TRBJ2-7,ASSSIQGVSREQY
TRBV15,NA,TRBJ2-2,ATSRVGLLGTGELF
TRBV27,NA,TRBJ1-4,ASSFSWGEGEKLF
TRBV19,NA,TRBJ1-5,ASSLTRSNQPQH
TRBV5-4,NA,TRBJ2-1,ASSGGGGSYNEQF
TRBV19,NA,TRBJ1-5,ASESFLGQPQH
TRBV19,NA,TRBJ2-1,ASSIGPANNEQF
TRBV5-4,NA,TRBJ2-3,ASSLAPGSTDTQY
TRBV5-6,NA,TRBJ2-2,ASSLGNTGELF
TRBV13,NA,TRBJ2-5,ASSRRLEGLAGRGETQY
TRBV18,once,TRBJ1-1,ASSPSGNTEAF
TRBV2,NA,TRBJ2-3,ASRREGAFSTDTQY
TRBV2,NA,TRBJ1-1,ASSPGQLNTEAF
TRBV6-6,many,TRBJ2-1,ASSYSRLDNEQF
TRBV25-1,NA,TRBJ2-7,ASSDPSGRGDEQY
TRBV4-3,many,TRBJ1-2,ASSQVLAGRGYT
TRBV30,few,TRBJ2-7,AWTAGGVGEQY
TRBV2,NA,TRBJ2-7,ASSEVSGGEQY
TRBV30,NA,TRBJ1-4,AWGATNEKLF
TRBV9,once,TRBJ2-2,ASSVLTGNTGELF
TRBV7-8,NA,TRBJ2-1,ASSLGTPPYNEQF
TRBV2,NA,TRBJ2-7,ASGAIPGGGSEQY
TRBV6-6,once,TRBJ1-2,ASSATETNYGYT
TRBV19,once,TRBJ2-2,ASSIGGAGGLLPNTGELF
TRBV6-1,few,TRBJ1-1,ASSLDSATRAF
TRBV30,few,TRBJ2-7,AWSWLAGTYEQY
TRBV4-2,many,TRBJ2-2,ASSQGMASGELF
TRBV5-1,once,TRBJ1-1,ASSVSTGTEAF
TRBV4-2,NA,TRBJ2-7,ASSSTYEQY
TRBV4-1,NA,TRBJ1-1,ASSLYVGMNTEAF
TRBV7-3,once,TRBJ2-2,ASSSGTTSGGELF
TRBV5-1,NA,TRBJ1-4,ASSPTASNEKLF
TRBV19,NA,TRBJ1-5,ASSILAGDQPQH
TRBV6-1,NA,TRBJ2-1,ASSERGQGAEQF
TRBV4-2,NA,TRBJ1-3,ASSPGTGYENTIY
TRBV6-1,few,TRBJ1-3,ASSEWPDSGNTIY
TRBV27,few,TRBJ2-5,ASSPLRTSDLRETQY
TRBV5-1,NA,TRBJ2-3,ASSPRFGGRRTDTQY
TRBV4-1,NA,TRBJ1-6,ASRSGVDRENSPLH
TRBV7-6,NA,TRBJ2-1,ASSLGTSGRSNEQF
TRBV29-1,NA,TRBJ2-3,SVESDTQY
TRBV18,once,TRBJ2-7,ASSPPQTSGSYEQY
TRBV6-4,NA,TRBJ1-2,ASSKDRAHNYGYT
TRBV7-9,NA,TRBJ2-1,ASSLPSGSYNEQF
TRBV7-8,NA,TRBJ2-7,ASSLGASGTEQY
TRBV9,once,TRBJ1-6,ASSAQQGATGSPLH
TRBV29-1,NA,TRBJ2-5,SVFRGLGETQY
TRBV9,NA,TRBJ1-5,ASSASGGPQH